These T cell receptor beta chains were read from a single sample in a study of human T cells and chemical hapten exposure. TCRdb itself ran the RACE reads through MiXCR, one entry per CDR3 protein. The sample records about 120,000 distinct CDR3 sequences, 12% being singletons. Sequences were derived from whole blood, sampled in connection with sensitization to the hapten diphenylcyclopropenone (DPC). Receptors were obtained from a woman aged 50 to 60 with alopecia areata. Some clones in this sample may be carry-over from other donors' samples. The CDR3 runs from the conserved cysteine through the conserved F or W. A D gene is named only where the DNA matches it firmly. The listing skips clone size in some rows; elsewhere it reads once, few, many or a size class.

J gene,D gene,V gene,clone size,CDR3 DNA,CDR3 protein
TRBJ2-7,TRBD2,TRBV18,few,TGTGCCAGCTCACCGCTAGACAGAGCGGGATACGAGCAGTACTTC,CASSPLDRAGYEQYF
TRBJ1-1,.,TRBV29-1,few,TGCAGCGTTGAAGCGAGTAATGAAGCTTTCTTT,CSVEASNEAFF
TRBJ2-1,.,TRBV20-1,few,TGCAGTGCCCTCCCGGGAAACCGGGCTGATGAGCAGTTCTTC,CSALPGNRADEQFF
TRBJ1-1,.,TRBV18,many,TGTGCCAGCTCAAAGGGTTTGAACACTGAAGCTTTCTTT,CASSKGLNTEAFF
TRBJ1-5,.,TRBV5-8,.,TGTGCCAGCAGCTTGGGTAGCCAGCATTTT,CASSLGSQHF
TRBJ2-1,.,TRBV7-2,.,TGTGCCAGCAGCCCGAGGGGAACTGAGCAGTTCTTC,CASSPRGTEQFF
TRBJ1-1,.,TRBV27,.,TGTGCCAGCAGTCGTAACATCCCCAGGGGTATGAACACTGAAGCTTTCTTT,CASSRNIPRGMNTEAFF
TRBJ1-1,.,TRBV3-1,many,TGTGCCAGCAGCCAAGTCGCGCCATTCGGGGACACTGAAGCTTTCTTT,CASSQVAPFGDTEAFF
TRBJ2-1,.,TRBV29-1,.,TGCAGCGTTGTGAGGACCACAGGCAATGAGCAGTTCTTC,CSVVRTTGNEQFF
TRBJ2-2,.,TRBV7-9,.,TGTGCCAGCAGCTCGGGTGCCGGGGAGCTGTTTTTT,CASSSGAGELFF
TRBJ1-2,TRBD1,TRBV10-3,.,TGTGCCATCGGGGGACAGGTACACTATGGCTACACCTTC,CAIGGQVHYGYTF
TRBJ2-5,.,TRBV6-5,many,TGTGCCAGCAGGGGGGGGACAGCCACCCAAGAGACCCAGTACTTC,CASRGGTATQETQYF
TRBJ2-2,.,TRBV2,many,TGTGCCAGCAGTGAAGTTGTCACCGGGGAGCTGTTTTTT,CASSEVVTGELFF
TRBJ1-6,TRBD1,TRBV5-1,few,TGCGCCAGCAGCTTGGACAGGGGGGTCTATTCACCCCTCCACTTT,CASSLDRGVYSPLHF
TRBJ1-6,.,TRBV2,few,TGTGCCAGCAGTGATCCCAACAGCCCCTATAATTCACCCCTCCACTTT,CASSDPNSPYNSPLHF
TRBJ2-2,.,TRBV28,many,TGTGCCAGCAGCTTTGCAGAGACCGGGGAGCTGTTTTTT,CASSFAETGELFF
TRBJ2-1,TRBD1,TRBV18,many,TGTGCCAGCTCACCAGAAGCAGGGGGCGTTGACTACAATGAGCAGTTCTTC,CASSPEAGGVDYNEQFF
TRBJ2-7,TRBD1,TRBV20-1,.,TGCAGTGCTCCCGGGACAGGGGGCCGGGAGCAGTACTTC,CSAPGTGGREQYF
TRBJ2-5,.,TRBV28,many,TGTGCCACCGAGAAGAAGACCCAGTACTTC,CATEKKTQYF
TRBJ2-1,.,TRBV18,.,TGTGCCAGCTCACCAGGGGCCCCACCCCTCTTAGACAATGAGCAGTTCTTC,CASSPGAPPLLDNEQFF
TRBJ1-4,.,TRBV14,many,TGTGCCAGCAGCTTCTGGGGTGAAAAACTGTTTTTT,CASSFWGEKLFF
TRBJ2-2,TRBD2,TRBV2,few,TGTGCCAGCAGTGAGACTAGCGCGAACACCGGGGAGCTGTTTTTT,CASSETSANTGELFF
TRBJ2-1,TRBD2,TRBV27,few,TGTGCCAGCAGGGTACTAGCGGGGAGGAAAGAGCAGTTCTTC,CASRVLAGRKEQFF
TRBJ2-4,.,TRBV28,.,TGTGCCAGCAGCGTTTCGGGTGGCGCCAAAAACATTCAGTACTTC,CASSVSGGAKNIQYF
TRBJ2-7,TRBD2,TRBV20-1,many,TGCAGTGCTAGAACCAGCGGGGGGCACAACGAGCAGTACTTC,CSARTSGGHNEQYF
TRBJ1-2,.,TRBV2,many,TGTGCCAGCAGTGAAGTTGGCGTAGGGCAGGGTATTTACTATGGCTACACCTTC,CASSEVGVGQGIYYGYTF
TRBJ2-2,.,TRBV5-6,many,TGTGCCAGCAGCTTCGGGGCACACGACACCGGGGAGCTGTTTTTT,CASSFGAHDTGELFF
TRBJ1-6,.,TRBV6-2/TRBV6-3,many,TGTGCCAGCAACCGGGACTCAACTATGGGTTCACCCCTCCACTTT,CASNRDSTMGSPLHF
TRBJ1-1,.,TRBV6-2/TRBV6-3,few,TGTGCCACCATGAGGGGAATAAAGAACACTGAAGCTTTCTTT,CATMRGIKNTEAFF
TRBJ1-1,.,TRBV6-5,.,TGTGCCAGCAGAAGAAGGGACGGTGAAGCTTTCTTT,CASRRRDGEAFF
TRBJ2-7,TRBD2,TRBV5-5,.,TGTGCCAGCAGCTTGGCGACTAGCGGAGCCTACGAGCAGTACTTC,CASSLATSGAYEQYF
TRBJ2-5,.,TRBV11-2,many,TGTGCCAGCAGCGGGGCGGTTGATCAAGAGACCCAGTACTTC,CASSGAVDQETQYF
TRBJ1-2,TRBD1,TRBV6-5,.,TGTGCCAGCAGTCGACAGGGGAACGGCTATGGCTACACCTTC,CASSRQGNGYGYTF
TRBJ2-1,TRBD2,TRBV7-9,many,TGTGCCAGCAGCTTAGAAGGTCTAGCGGGAACTGAGCAGTTCTTC,CASSLEGLAGTEQFF
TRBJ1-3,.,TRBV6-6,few,TGTGCCAGCAGTTACTCGCAAGGAGGATCCGGAAACACCATATATTTT,CASSYSQGGSGNTIYF
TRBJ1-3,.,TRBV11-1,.,TGTGCCAGCAGCTGGACCGATCAATCCGGAAACACCATATATTTT,CASSWTDQSGNTIYF
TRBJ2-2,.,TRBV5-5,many,TGTGCCAGCAGCTTCGATCCGAACACCGGGGAGCTGTTTTTT,CASSFDPNTGELFF
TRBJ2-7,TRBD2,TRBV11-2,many,TGTGCCAGCAGCTCCGGGGCCCTGCGGGAGCCAACCTACGAGCAGTACTTC,CASSSGALREPTYEQYF
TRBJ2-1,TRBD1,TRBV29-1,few,TGCAGCGGGGGCCGGGACAGGGATGAGCAGTTCTTC,CSGGRDRDEQFF
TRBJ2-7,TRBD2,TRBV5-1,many,TGCGCCAGCAGCTTCGCAGCGGGGGACTACGAGCAGTACTTC,CASSFAAGDYEQYF
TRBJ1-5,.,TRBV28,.,TGTGCCAGCAGACCAGGGTTACGTCAGCCCCAGCATTTT,CASRPGLRQPQHF
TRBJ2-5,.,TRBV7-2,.,TGTGCCAGCAGCTTAGGTTTAGGGAACCAAGAGACCCAGTACTTC,CASSLGLGNQETQYF